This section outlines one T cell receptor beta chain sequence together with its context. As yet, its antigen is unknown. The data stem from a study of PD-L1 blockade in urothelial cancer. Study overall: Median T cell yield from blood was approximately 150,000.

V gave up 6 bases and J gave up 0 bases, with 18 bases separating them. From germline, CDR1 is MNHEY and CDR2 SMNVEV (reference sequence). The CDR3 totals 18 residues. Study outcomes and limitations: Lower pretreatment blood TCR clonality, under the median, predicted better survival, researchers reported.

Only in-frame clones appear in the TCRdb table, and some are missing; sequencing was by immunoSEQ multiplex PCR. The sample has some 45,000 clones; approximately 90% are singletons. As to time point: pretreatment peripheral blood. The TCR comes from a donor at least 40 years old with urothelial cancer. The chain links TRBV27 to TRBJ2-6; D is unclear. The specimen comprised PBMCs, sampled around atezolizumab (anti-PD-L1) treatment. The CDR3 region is CASSLNWWASSGANVLTF. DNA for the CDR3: TGTGCCAGCAGCCTGAATTGGTGGGCGAGCTCTGGGGCCAACGTCCTGACTTTC.